The clone carrying this T cell receptor beta chain was detected ten times or more. The data stem from a study of molecular identifiers for immune sequencing clone quantification. TCRdb reanalysed the PCR reads using MiXCR and keeps one entry per CDR3 protein. The data contain about 640,000 distinct CDR3 sequences, 20% of them singletons. Germline assignment: CDR1 MNHNY and CDR2 SVGAGI (reference sequence). V was cut by 2 bases and J by 2 bases, with 13 bases left in between. This CDR3 spans 15 amino acids. The gene calls are TRBV6-6 and TRBJ2-7; D is possibly TRBD1 (6 bases). The TCR originated in a human donor in good health. Some libraries in this study had Jurkat cell RNA spiked in. Sequenced material: naive CD8+ T cells from blood, with Jurkat cell RNA spiked in. Subset noted: FACS-sorted CD8+CD4-CCR7+CD45RA+ naive T cells. The CDR3 loop is CASSYPDRTTYEQYF. The CDR3 nucleotides are TGTGCCAGCAGTTACCCTGACAGGACCACCTACGAGCAGTACTTC.